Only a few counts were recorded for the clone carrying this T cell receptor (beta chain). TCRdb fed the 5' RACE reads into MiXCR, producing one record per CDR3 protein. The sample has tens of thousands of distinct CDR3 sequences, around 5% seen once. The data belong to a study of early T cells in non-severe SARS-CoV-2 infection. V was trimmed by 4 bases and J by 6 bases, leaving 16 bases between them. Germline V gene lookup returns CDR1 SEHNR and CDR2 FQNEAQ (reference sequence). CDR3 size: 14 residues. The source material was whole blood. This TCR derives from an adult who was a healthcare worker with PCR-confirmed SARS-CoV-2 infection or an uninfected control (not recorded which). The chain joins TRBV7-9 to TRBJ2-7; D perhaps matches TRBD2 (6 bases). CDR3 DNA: TGTGCCAGCAGCTCCCGGGAACTAGCCCTCGAGCAGTACTTC. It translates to CASSSRELALEQYF.